These 10 T cell receptor beta chains share one sample of origin, sequenced in a study of spatial heterogeneity in lung cancer. Regarding the study as a whole: One measure, the expanded intratumoral alpha and beta TCR count, tracked tumor mutation counts.

Which antigens these TCRs recognize remains unknown. TCRdb itself ran the 5' RACE reads through MiXCR, one entry per CDR3 protein. The table records tens of thousands of distinct CDR3 sequences, approximately 16% of them present only once. Indicated time point: sample taken at primary tumor resection. The sequencing used lung tumor tissue, collected at surgery. These receptors originate from a female donor with early-stage non-small cell lung cancer.

In its sample, this clonotype was seen many times. Lacking the conserved final phenylalanine or tryptophan, this CDR3 likely reflects a read error. Because the CDR3's place on the DNA is in doubt, the DNA is left out and the CDR3 is given as listed by TCRdb. This chain uses TRBV7-2 with TRBJ2-1; TRBD2 is the table's D call, not checked against the DNA. Germline-derived CDR1 and CDR2 are SGHTA and FQGNSA. The CDR3 spans 13 amino acids, including both terminal residues. CDR3 loop: CASSFTGTNPTFV.

The sample holds a few counts of this clonotype. The chain combines TRBV5-4 with TRBJ2-3; D remains ambiguous. The CDR3 sequence is 15 residues long. Per germline, CDR1 SGHNT and CDR2 YYREEE (reference sequence). The ends were cut back, 3 bases at V and 0 bases at J, with 11 bases in the middle. CDR3 nucleotide sequence: TGTGCCAGCAGCTCCCGGACGGAGAGCACAGATACGCAGTATTTT. Protein product: CASSSRTESTDTQYF.

This clonotype has just a few counts. The rearrangement uses TRBV20-1 and TRBJ2-1; D may correspond to TRBD1 or TRBD2 (5 bases each). The CDR3 extends over 17 amino acids. Trimming shortened V by 1 base and J by 0 bases, and 16 bases separated the two germline ends. CDR1 is DFQATT, CDR2 SNEGSKA, per germline (reference sequence). As DNA, the CDR3 is TGCAGTGCTAGAGTTTTTCGGGGCAGGAGCTCCTACAATGAGCAGTTCTTC. Its translation is CSARVFRGRSSYNEQFF.

There are a few counts of this clonotype. This rearrangement joins TRBV12-5 to TRBJ2-3, with D possibly matching TRBD2 (6 bases). The CDR3 runs to 14 residues. V shed 5 bases and J shed 0 bases, with 9 bases lying between them. CDR1 and CDR2 (germline): LGHNT, FRNRAP. The CDR3 reads CASGPGTSTDTQYF. The CDR3 DNA follows: TGTGCTAGTGGTCCGGGGACTAGCACAGATACGCAGTATTTT.

This clonotype was observed a few times. V and J are TRBV10-3 and TRBJ2-3, with 13 bases lining up with TRBD2. V lost 11 bases, J lost 5 bases, and 7 bases stayed unmatched. Germline lookup yields CDR1 ENHRY and CDR2 SYGVKD. The CDR3 runs 14 residues. This CDR3 reads CASSGTSGIDTQYF. For the CDR3, the DNA is TGTGCCTCCTCCGGGACTAGCGGGATAGATACGCAGTATTTT.

In this sample, this clonotype turned up many times. The V call is TRBV13, the J call TRBJ2-7, with TRBD2 identical over 11 bases. J gave up 0 bases and V 4 bases, and 8 bases lay outside the gene matches. This CDR3 is 17 amino acids long. Germline V gene data show CDR1 as PRHDT and CDR2 as FYEKMQ (reference sequence). The CDR3, as DNA: TGTGCCAGCAGCTCGGCTAGCGGGAGGATGAGCTCCTACGAGCAGTACTTC. Translated, it gives CASSSASGRMSSYEQYF.

This clonotype is classed as medium-sized. The gene calls are TRBV7-2 and TRBJ2-7; the match to TRBD2 covers 8 bases. Germline-derived CDR1 and CDR2 are SGHTA and FQGNSA. V shed 5 bases, J shed 1 base, and the junction held 7 bases outside the gene matches. The CDR3 is 15 amino acids. The CDR3 coding sequence is TGTGCCAGCAGCGGGAGGCGGGGGGCATCCTACGAGCAGTACTTC. It translates to CASSGRRGASYEQYF.

The chain combines TRBV24-1 with TRBJ2-1; TRBD2 is a possible D gene (7 bases). The germline V and J ends were trimmed by 0 bases and 0 bases, with 17 bases remaining between them. CDR3 size: 19 residues. CDR1 KGHDR and CDR2 SFDVKD come from the germline V gene. As DNA, the CDR3 is TGTGCCACCAGTGATTTGAATCGGGGGGCGGGGAGCTCCTACAATGAGCAGTTCTTC. Its translation: CATSDLNRGAGSSYNEQFF.

In its sample, this clonotype ranks as medium-sized. V usage is TRBV4-3 and J usage is TRBJ2-2, with 15 nucleotides matching TRBD2. Per the germline V gene, CDR1 is LGHNA and CDR2 is YSLEER. This CDR3 spans 18 amino acids. J was trimmed by 3 bases and V by 4 bases; bases with no gene match: 6. The CDR3 nucleotides read TGCGCCAGCAGCCCCGGACTAGCGGGGGGGCCGGACACCGGGGAGCTGTTTTTT. Translated, it gives CASSPGLAGGPDTGELFF.

This clonotype was counted ten times or more. The chain recombines TRBV4-1 with TRBJ2-7; 7 bases agree with TRBD2. The V gene end was trimmed by 0 bases and the J gene end by 5 bases; junction bases not matched to a gene: 10. The length of the CDR3 is 16 residues. Per the germline V gene, CDR1 is MGHRA and CDR2 is YSYEKL. CDR3 loop: CASSQDPGGSVHEQYF. CDR3 nucleotide sequence: TGCGCCAGCAGCCAAGACCCTGGCGGGAGTGTCCACGAGCAGTACTTC.